The entry below gives a single TCR beta chain sequence along with its context. In the original workflow: For nucleated cells, counts were estimated from reference gene primer amplification. TCRdb's table, derived via immunoSEQ multiplex PCR, lists solely in-frame clones and lacks some. V, J and clone size are those of that table, while D and trimming were read from the DNA. The sample consists of over 200,000 clones, over 80% of them appearing once. The data stem from a study of blood T cell repertoires in COVID-19. Study overall: T cells, B-cell-depleted T cells, or PBMCs supplied cDNA or gDNA.

Each recovered donor of Cohort 3 presented with two negative PCRs, clearance, or symptom resolution. After removal of 6 bases from V and 2 bases from J, the junction contained 7 bases not matched to a gene. Per germline, CDR1 ENHRY and CDR2 SYGVKD. The CDR3 has 17 amino acids. The material sequenced was PBMCs or T cells enriched from blood (not recorded which). The origin of this receptor is a middle-aged woman who had recovered from COVID-19. This sequence joins TRBV10-3 and TRBJ2-5; 15 nucleotides line up with TRBD2. CDR3 residues: CAISPNGLAGGQETQYF. CDR3 sequence (DNA): TGTGCCATCAGCCCCAACGGACTAGCGGGAGGGCAAGAGACCCAGTACTTC.